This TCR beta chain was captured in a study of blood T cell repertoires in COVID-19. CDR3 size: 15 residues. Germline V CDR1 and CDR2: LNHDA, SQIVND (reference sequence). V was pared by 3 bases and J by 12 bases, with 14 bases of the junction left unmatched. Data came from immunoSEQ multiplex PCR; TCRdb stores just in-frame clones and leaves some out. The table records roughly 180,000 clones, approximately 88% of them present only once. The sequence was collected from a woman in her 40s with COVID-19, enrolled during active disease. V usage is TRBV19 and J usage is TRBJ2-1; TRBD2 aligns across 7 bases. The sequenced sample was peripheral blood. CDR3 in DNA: TGTGCCAGTAGTATTACGGGGGACTACCAAGTCCGGCAGTTCTTC. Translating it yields CASSITGDYQVRQFF.